Following are 4 T cell receptor beta chains from one sample sequenced in a study of Ad26.COV2.S vaccination and SARS-CoV-2 variants. Profiled with immunoSEQ multiplex PCR; TCRdb holds only in-frame clones, not every one. Of some 450,000 clones in the sample, 90% were seen once. The treatment was: 15 to 20 received Ad26.COV2.S at low or high dose, single or two shots; five or six received placebo; per-sample allocation not given. Collection of the samples took place on day 63 after the first injection of vaccine or placebo. The sample in question was peripheral blood, obtained in a trial of Ad26.COV2.S vaccine versus placebo. The receptors stem from a person between 18 and 59 years old who received the Ad26.COV2.S COVID-19 vaccine or a placebo.

The sample holds a few counts of this clone. This sequence joins TRBV27 and TRBJ2-5; 12 positions agree with TRBD2. Germline CDR1 is MNHEY and CDR2 is SMNVEV (reference sequence). The CDR3 has 18 amino acids. Trimming took 2 bases from V and 4 from J; bases not matched to a gene: 11. The CDR3: CASSLGLAGGSRSETQYF. DNA of the CDR3: TGTGCCAGCAGTTTAGGCCTAGCGGGAGGGAGCCGGTCAGAGACCCAGTACTTC.

The rearrangement links TRBV3-1 (or the pseudogene TRBV3-2) to TRBJ2-7; D gene unclear. Germline V gene lookup returns CDR1 LGHDT and CDR2 YNNKEL (reference sequence). The CDR3 extends over 13 amino acids. Trimming pared 3 bases from V and 6 bases from J, leaving 12 bases between. The CDR3 DNA sequence: TGTGCCAGCAGCCAGGCCAGAAGTAGCGAGCAGTACTTC. Translation gives CASSQARSSEQYF.

This clone was recorded a few times. The chain recombines TRBV27 with TRBJ1-6; 7 bases are shared with TRBD1. Trimming took 5 bases from V and 4 from J; bases not matched to a gene: 11. CDR1 is MNHEY and CDR2 is SMNVEV in the germline V gene (reference sequence). The CDR3 runs to 17 residues. CDR3 coding DNA: TGTGCCAGCAGTACCTACAGGGGAGGAAATTATAATTCACCCCTCCACTTT. Translating it yields CASSTYRGGNYNSPLHF.

The chain carries TRBV2 and TRBJ2-1, with D hard to call. The V end was cut by 2 bases, the J end by 0 bases, with 8 bases between. Per germline, CDR1 SNHLY and CDR2 FYNNEI. The CDR3 totals 15 residues. DNA of the CDR3: TGTGCCAGCAGTGAAACGACGGTCTCCTACAATGAGCAGTTCTTC. The encoded protein is CASSETTVSYNEQFF.